This T cell receptor (beta chain) was captured by sequencing in a study of shared clonotypes between healthy human individuals (dated by TCRdb to the early 2020s). About the full investigation: A couple of women and a few men aged 18 to 49 years were included in the cohort. For each donor, CD4 naive and CD4 memory were each run on three plates, CD8 naive on two plates, and CD8 memory on one plate. The study deeply sequenced blood TCR repertoires of five healthy adults to estimate repertoire size and the extent of clonotype sharing between individuals. Different laboratories and diverse techniques were used to prepare libraries and sequence TCR repertoires, to increase sequencing depth and limit assay-specific biases. Each donor's leukapheresis produced roughly between roughly 0.85 and 9.5 billion PBMCs.

On the study overall, not on this receptor specifically: Incomplete sequencing was indicated by rarefaction of sorted-subset datasets, despite the large sequencing depth. Pairwise subsampling indicated that sequencing depth was expected to affect the degree of clonotype sharing among donors. Approximately 4.8% of naive CD4, roughly 3.5% of naive CD8, 2.3% of memory CD4, and 0.35% to 0.4% of memory CD8 clonotypes were shared across several donors. The small number of donors limited the genetic and exposure-history diversity represented. Larger estimated clonotype richness was generally found for naive subsets than for memory subsets. Compared with non-shared clonotypes, clonotypes shared by all four sorted-subset donors had higher generation probabilities. Sampling was restricted to blood, and TCR repertoires in tissues likely differ from the TCR repertoires found in blood.

For the CD8 naive samples, CD45RO-negative cells were positively selected for CCR7, yielding a CD45RA+CCR7+ population from which TemRA cells were excluded. The donors were healthy, HIV-negative adults with no recently reported acute infections or vaccinations. Every donor was a Caucasian adult residing in Nashville, Tennessee, USA. Blood was collected by leukapheresis, and PBMCs were isolated by Ficoll-Histopaque density gradient centrifugation and then cryopreserved in liquid nitrogen vapor phase. Analytical flow cytometry was used to check the purity and quantity of every magnetically sorted T cell population. Each sorted fraction had its genomic DNA isolated and then quantified by UV absorbance on a Nanodrop 2000c. Using the deep immunoSEQ assay, TCR CDR3 regions were amplified from genomic DNA by multiplex PCR. Extracted genomic DNA from each cell subset was spread evenly across all wells of several immunoSEQ 96-well plates, with each plate serving as a replicate. For sorted subsets, about 200 ng genomic DNA, equal to tens of thousands of T cell genomes, was loaded into each replicate PCR. The purified libraries were quantified using a Qubit 3.0 fluorometer, sized with a Bioanalyzer 2100, and then quantified again using the KAPA Library Quantification kit. Every immunoSEQ 96-well plate was sequenced on a dedicated single-read 150-cycle Illumina NextSeq 550 flow cell. In the authors' own workflow: Because the immunoSEQ output held only junctional sequences and lacked quality scores, the filtering could not match the filtering applied to full-length reads. To assign V/J genes and CDR3, sequences were annotated against IMGT germline references using PyIR, a Python wrapper for IgBLAST v1.9. Reads with weak V/J assignments (E-value above 1e-6), missing CDR3, stop codons, out-of-frame junctions, or ambiguous translated residues were removed. V3J clonotypes were defined as sequences sharing the same inferred V gene, J gene, and CDR3 amino acid sequence. The percentage overlap between two repertoires was calculated by dividing the number of shared unique clonotypes by the size of the smaller repertoire. RTK rarefaction, the Chao1 estimator, and Recon v2.1 estimates of unobserved clonotypes were used to assess repertoire richness. OLGA was used to compute generation probabilities for all TCRbeta clonotypes that the gDNA method yielded from a handful of donors. This is the immuneACCESS table as TCRdb keeps it, with only in-frame sequences that have V and J called. A part of the clones is gone; compared with another copy, unresolved V genes explain less than half, and the rest is unexplained. V and J calls and clone size are those listed in that table; D and trimming were worked out from the DNA. A total of 1.5 million to 2.5 million clones appear in this sample, approximately 95% of them only once. The top ten hold approximately 1.2% of the sample.

On this clone: The antigen it binds to is not known. No much larger clone exists at a distance of one base, and base qualities are not known. Other DNA sequences in this specimen translate into the identical CDR3.

The specimen was naive CD8+ T cells sorted from blood. In the paper's terms, the cell subset or site label means: CD45RA+CCR7+. The sequence was obtained from a young man in good health.

The DNA sequence is TGCGCCAGCAGCCAAGATTCGGGTAGCACAGATACGCAGTATTTT. Translation gives CASSQDSGSTDTQYF. This chain is built from TRBV4-3 and TRBJ2-3; the D gene assignment is ambiguous. V sheds 0 bases and J sheds 0 bases, leaving 7 bases between their ends. CDR1 and CDR2, looked up from the germline V gene, are LGHNA and YSLEER. Taken from cysteine to phenylalanine, the CDR3 has 15 residues. The sequence is cut down to CDR3 DNA, 45 bases in frame from base 1.